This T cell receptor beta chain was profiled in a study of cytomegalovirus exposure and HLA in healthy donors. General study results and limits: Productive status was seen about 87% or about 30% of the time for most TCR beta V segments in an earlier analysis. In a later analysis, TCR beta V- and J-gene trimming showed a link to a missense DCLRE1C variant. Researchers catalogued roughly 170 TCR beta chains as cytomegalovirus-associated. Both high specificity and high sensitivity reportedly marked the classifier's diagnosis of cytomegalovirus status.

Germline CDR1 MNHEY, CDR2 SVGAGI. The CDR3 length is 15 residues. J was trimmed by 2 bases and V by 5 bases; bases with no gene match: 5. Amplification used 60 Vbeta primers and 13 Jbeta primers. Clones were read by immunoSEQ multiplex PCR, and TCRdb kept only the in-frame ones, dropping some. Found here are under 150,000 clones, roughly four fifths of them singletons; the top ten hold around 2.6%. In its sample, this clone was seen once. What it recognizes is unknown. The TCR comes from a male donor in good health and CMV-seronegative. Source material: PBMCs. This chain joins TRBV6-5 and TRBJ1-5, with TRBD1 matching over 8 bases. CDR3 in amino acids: CASSLRQGRNQPQHF. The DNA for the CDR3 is TGTGCCAGCAGTCTTAGACAGGGGCGCAATCAGCCCCAGCATTTT.